Below, one TCR beta chain is given with its context. This sample is drawn from a study of blood T cell repertoires in COVID-19. At the level of the study: Material from acute and convalescent COVID-19 was sourced from the United States, Italy and Spain.

V was clipped by 1 base and J by 5 bases; unmatched bases: 11. CDR1 and CDR2 (germline): GTSNPN, SVGIG (reference sequence). This CDR3 comprises 16 residues. Clones were read by immunoSEQ multiplex PCR, and TCRdb kept only the in-frame ones, dropping some. Here the sample spans roughly 230,000 clones, nearly 90% being singletons. The specimen sequenced was peripheral blood. The V call is TRBV30, the J call TRBJ2-5, with 9 bases aligning to TRBD1. The TCR was taken from a woman aged 60 to 75 with COVID-19, enrolled during active disease. Written as DNA, the CDR3 is TGTGCCTGGAGTGGGGACAGGGTGGCCGGTGGGGAGACCCAGTACTTC. This translates into CAWSGDRVAGGETQYF.